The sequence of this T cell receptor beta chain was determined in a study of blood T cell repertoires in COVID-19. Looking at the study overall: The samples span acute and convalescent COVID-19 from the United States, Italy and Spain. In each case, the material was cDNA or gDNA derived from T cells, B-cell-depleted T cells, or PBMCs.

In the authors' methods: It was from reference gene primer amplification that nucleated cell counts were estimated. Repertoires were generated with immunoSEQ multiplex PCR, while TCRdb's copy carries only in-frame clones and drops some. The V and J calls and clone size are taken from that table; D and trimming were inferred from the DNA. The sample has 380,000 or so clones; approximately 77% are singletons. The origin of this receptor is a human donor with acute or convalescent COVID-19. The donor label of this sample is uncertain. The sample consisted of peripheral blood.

DNA for the CDR3: TGTGCCAGCTCACCCGGTATTGGTCCAACAACTAATGAAAAACTGTTTTTT. This gives the protein CASSPGIGPTTNEKLFF. V is TRBV18 and J is TRBJ1-4; no reliable D call. The CDR3 runs 17 residues. Germline V gene data show CDR1 as KGHSH and CDR2 as LQKENI. V lost 3 bases and J lost 0, with 14 bases in between.